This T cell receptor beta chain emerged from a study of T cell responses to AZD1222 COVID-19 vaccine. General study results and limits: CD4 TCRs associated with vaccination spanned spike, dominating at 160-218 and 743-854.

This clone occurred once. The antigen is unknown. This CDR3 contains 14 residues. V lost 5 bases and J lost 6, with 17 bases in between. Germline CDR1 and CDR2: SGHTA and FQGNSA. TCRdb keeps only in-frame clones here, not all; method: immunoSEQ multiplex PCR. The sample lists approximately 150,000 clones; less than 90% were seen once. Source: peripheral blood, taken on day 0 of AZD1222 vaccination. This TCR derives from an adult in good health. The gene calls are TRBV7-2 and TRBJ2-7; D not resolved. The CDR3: CASSQQPSSGEQYF. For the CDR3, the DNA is TGTGCCAGCAGCCAACAGCCGTCTTCGGGCGAGCAGTACTTC.